This T cell receptor beta chain is from a study of T cell responses to AZD1222 COVID-19 vaccine. Study results and caveats: Reportedly, nearly half of unique spike TCRs recognized epitopes outside B.1.351/B.1.1.7 mutations. Repertoires were collected only later (after the peak T cell response had occurred). Vaccine-associated CD4 TCRs ranged over spike, dominating at 160-218 and 743-854. Baseline serology detected seropositivity in only a handful of AZD1222 recipients.

V was pared by 0 bases and J by 6 bases, with 12 bases between. Germline CDR1 reads SGHRS; CDR2 reads YFSETQ. CDR3 size: 14 residues. Repertoires were generated with immunoSEQ multiplex PCR, while TCRdb's copy carries only in-frame clones and drops some. Here the sample spans about 180,000 clones, just over 85% being singletons. Concerning this clone itself: Its antigen is not identified.

This TCR derives from an adult who received the AZD1222 COVID-19 vaccine. Sequenced material: peripheral blood, taken 28 days after the second AZD1222 dose. V gene TRBV5-1 combines with J gene TRBJ1-2; D remains ambiguous. This CDR3 reads CASSLGGGLDGYTF. The CDR3, as DNA: TGCGCCAGCAGCTTGGGGGGAGGACTGGATGGCTACACCTTC.